These 30 T cell receptor beta chains came from one sample sequenced in a study of blood T cell repertoires in COVID-19 (TCRdb year 2020). The library relied on the immunoSEQ multiplex PCR assay. The table was pulled from immuneACCESS by TCRdb, which kept in-frame rearrangements only. Such tables lose some clones; where checked, under half of the loss comes from unresolved V genes, and the rest has no known cause. The sample profile shows a few hundred thousand clones; approximately 85% of them were found once. The ten largest account for 12% of the sample. The sample comprised peripheral blood. These receptors were collected from a man older than 75 with acute or convalescent COVID-19.

The gene calls are TRBV27 and TRBJ1-5, with a tentative D call TRBD1 (5 bases). The germline gives CDR1 MNHEY, CDR2 SMNVEV (reference sequence). The ends were cut back, 3 bases at V and 2 bases at J, with 23 bases in the middle. The CDR3 is made up of 19 amino acids. CDR3 sequence (DNA): TGTGCCAGCAGTTTGACAGCCCCCGCGGGGTATAGTGGCAATCAGCCCCAGCATTTT. Translation: CASSLTAPAGYSGNQPQHF.

This clone was recorded once. V is TRBV7-9 and J is TRBJ2-1; 11 nucleotides line up with TRBD2. Germline lookup yields CDR1 SEHNR and CDR2 FQNEAQ (reference sequence). The CDR3 spans 15 residues. Trimming removed 6 bases from V and 7 bases from J; junction bases left unmatched: 8. The chain's CDR3 is CASSSTSGGKNEQFF. The CDR3 bases are TGTGCCAGCAGTTCTACTAGCGGGGGTAAAAATGAGCAGTTCTTC.

The V and J genes are TRBV6-1 and TRBJ1-2; D is ambiguous. CDR1 is MNHNS, CDR2 SASEGT, per germline. The CDR3 has 16 residues. V shed 3 bases and J shed 3 bases, with 17 bases lying between them. CDR3 bases: TGTGCCAGCAGTGACAGCCTCAATCTCCAGGACTATGGCTACACCTTC. Its translation: CASSDSLNLQDYGYTF.

The chain combines TRBV12-3 or TRBV12-4 with TRBJ2-5; D unresolved. The CDR3 consists of 13 residues. The V end was cut by 1 base, the J end by 4 bases, with 7 bases between. This CDR3 is CASSLGQRETQYF. The CDR3 nucleotides are TGTGCCAGCAGTTTAGGACAACGAGAGACCCAGTACTTC.

This sequence joins TRBV2 and TRBJ1-4, with a possible D match to TRBD1 (5 bases). Germline V gives CDR1 SNHLY, CDR2 FYNNEI. The CDR3 runs to 14 residues. The V and J ends lost 5 bases and 7 bases respectively, with 14 bases between them. The CDR3 spells CASSRGGSIEKLFF. The CDR3 coding sequence is TGTGCCAGCAGTCGGGGGGGATCTATTGAAAAACTGTTTTTT.

Written as DNA, the CDR3 is TGTGCCAGCAGAAGGGACTTCTCCTACGAGCAGTACTTC. This translates into CASRRDFSYEQYF. The chain recombines TRBV5-6 with TRBJ2-7, with a weak D call TRBD2 (6 bases). There are 13 residues in the CDR3. Germline CDR1 and CDR2: SGHDT and YYEEEE. Trimming took 5 bases from V and 0 from J, leaving 9 bases between them.

The chain recombines TRBV7-9 with TRBJ1-3, with a weak D call TRBD1 (5 bases). V lost 1 base and J 4 bases, leaving 8 bases between the germline ends. In germline, CDR1 is SEHNR, CDR2 FQNEAQ (reference sequence). This CDR3 contains 14 residues. CDR3 in DNA: TGTGCCAGCAGCTTAGGTGCAGGGGGAAACACCATATATTTT. This translates into CASSLGAGGNTIYF.

The CDR3 reads CASSEGSGNWRDTQYF. In DNA form, the CDR3 reads TGTGCCAGTAGTGAGGGTAGCGGGAATTGGCGAGATACGCAGTATTTT. The chain employs TRBV19 and TRBJ2-3; 8 bases align to TRBD2. Looked up from germline, CDR1 is LNHDA and CDR2 is SQIVND (reference sequence). J lost 5 bases, V lost 5 bases, and 12 bases had no gene match. This CDR3 spans 16 amino acids.

The chain employs TRBV29-1 and TRBJ1-1; TRBD1 aligns across 7 bases. Trimming at V came to 6 bases and at J to 2 bases, leaving 6 bases not matched to a gene. CDR1 is SQVTM, CDR2 ANQGSEA, per germline. The CDR3 runs to 13 residues. DNA for the CDR3: TGCAGCGTAAACAGGGGTCTCAACACTGAAGCTTTCTTT. It encodes CSVNRGLNTEAFF.

On this clone itself: The same CDR3 can be traced to other DNA sequences in this sample. The gene calls are TRBV5-1 and TRBJ2-3; D not resolved. CDR3 length: 15 amino acids. V lost 0 bases to trimming and J lost 0 bases, with 8 bases between them. Germline CDR1 and CDR2: SGHRS and YFSETQ. The CDR3, as DNA: TGCGCCAGCAGCTTGGACTCCACTAGCACAGATACGCAGTATTTT. It is translated as CASSLDSTSTDTQYF.

The chain employs TRBV19 and TRBJ1-1, with 8 nucleotides matching TRBD1. CDR1 LNHDA and CDR2 SQIVND come from the germline V gene (reference sequence). Germline trimming cut 6 bases from V and 5 bases from J; bases unmatched to any gene: 8. This CDR3 region has 14 residues. The CDR3 sequence: CASRGRTGRTEAFF. The CDR3, as DNA: TGTGCCAGTAGAGGGCGGACAGGGAGGACTGAAGCTTTCTTT. Full variable domain (rest looked up from reference TRBV19 and TRBJ1-1): DGGITQSPKYLFRKEGQNVTLSCEQNLNHDAMYWYRQDPGQGLRLIYYSQIVNDFQKGDIAEGYSVSREKKESFPLTVTSAQKNPTAFYLCASRGRTGRTEAFFGQGTRLTVV.

In this sample, this clone turned up a few times. The chain recombines TRBV9 with TRBJ1-4; 9 nucleotides agree with TRBD1. J gave up 8 bases and V 0 bases, and 5 bases lay outside the gene matches. The CDR3 covers 15 residues. Germline CDR1 SGDLS, CDR2 YYNGEE. The CDR3 nucleotides read TGTGCCAGCAGCGTAGGTCCGGGACAGGGAGAAAAACTGTTTTTT. Its protein is CASSVGPGQGEKLFF.

The rearrangement joins TRBV7-8 to TRBJ1-1, with TRBD1 as a possible D gene (5 bases). CDR3 length: 15 amino acids. Trimming pared 5 bases from V and 0 bases from J, leaving 13 bases between. The germline V gene has CDR1 SGHVS and CDR2 FQNEAQ. The CDR3 loop is CASSVEQVLNTEAFF. Here the CDR3 DNA reads TGTGCCAGCAGCGTCGAACAGGTCCTGAACACTGAAGCTTTCTTT.

This clone was found a few times. CDR3 DNA sequence: TGTGCCAGCAGTTTGGAAGAAGGGAGCGAGCAGTACTTC. This sequence encodes CASSLEEGSEQYF. The rearrangement links TRBV12-3 or TRBV12-4 to TRBJ2-7, with a weak D call TRBD2 (5 bases). Between the trimmed V and J ends, which lost 3 bases and 6 bases, there was a span of 12 bases. This CDR3 contains 13 residues.

Notes on this clone: One end of the junction fails to match germline, which may point to a read error. V is TRBV7-7 and J is TRBJ2-5; perhaps TRBD2 as D (6 bases). CDR1 is SSHAT, CDR2 FNYEAQ, per germline (reference sequence). This CDR3 contains 14 residues. CDR3 in amino acids: CASSLGAGGETQYF. The CDR3 bases are TGTGCTAGCAGCTTAGGAGCAGGAGGGGAGACCCAGTACTTC.

This rearrangement joins TRBV4-2 to TRBJ2-2, with 9 bases that match TRBD2. CDR3 length: 18 amino acids. The V gene end was trimmed by 0 bases and the J gene end by 6 bases; junction bases not matched to a gene: 11. CDR1 and CDR2 from the germline V gene are LGHNA and YNFKEQ. The CDR3 here is CASSQDRRLAVAPGELFF. CDR3 bases: TGTGCCAGCAGCCAAGATAGGAGACTAGCGGTCGCCCCCGGGGAGCTGTTTTTT.

This rearrangement joins TRBV6-5 to TRBJ2-7, with D possibly TRBD1 on 6 matching bases. V was shortened by 5 bases and J by 6 bases, with 20 bases between the two germline ends. The CDR3 is made up of 15 amino acids. Looked up from germline, CDR1 is MNHEY and CDR2 is SVGAGI. CDR3 DNA sequence: TGTGCCAGCAGTCGACCCGGGACACCCCCGGGCGAGCAGTACTTC. Its translation is CASSRPGTPPGEQYF.

V and J are TRBV12-3 or TRBV12-4 and TRBJ2-2; TRBD2 might be the D (5 bases). The CDR3 has 12 residues. Trimming pared 6 bases from V and 14 bases from J, leaving 16 bases between. The CDR3 coding sequence is TGTGCCAGCAGCCCTAAGGGCGCGGGCCTGTTTTTT. Protein: CASSPKGAGLFF.

The rearrangement uses TRBV7-2 and TRBJ2-7; D perhaps matches TRBD2 (5 bases). CDR1 SGHTA and CDR2 FQGNSA come from the germline V gene. V lost 2 bases, J lost 3 bases, and 5 bases lay in between. The CDR3 spans 12 residues. CDR3 loop: CASSLTSYEQYF. The CDR3 DNA follows: TGTGCCAGCAGCTTAACTAGCTACGAGCAGTACTTC.

The V gene is TRBV7-9, the J gene TRBJ2-1; D is ambiguous. Looked up from germline, CDR1 is SEHNR and CDR2 is FQNEAQ (reference sequence). The CDR3 contains 14 residues. Trimming took off 0 bases at V and 6 bases at J, with 9 bases between the two ends. For the CDR3, the DNA is TGTGCCAGCAGCTTAGCCGGAGAACTCAATGAGCAGTTCTTC. Its translation: CASSLAGELNEQFF.

This chain uses TRBV15 with TRBJ2-1, with D perhaps TRBD2 (7 bases). The V and J ends lost 0 bases and 6 bases respectively, with 12 bases between them. This CDR3 spans 15 amino acids. Germline V lookup: CDR1 LNHNV, CDR2 YYDKDF (reference sequence). CDR3 sequence: CATSRDRGGGNEQFF. As DNA, the CDR3 is TGTGCCACCAGCAGAGATAGAGGGGGGGGCAATGAGCAGTTCTTC.

This sequence joins TRBV12-3 or TRBV12-4 and TRBJ1-2; D is undetermined. The CDR3 is made up of 13 amino acids. V dropped 4 bases and J dropped 3 bases, with 9 bases sitting between them. CDR3 nucleotide sequence: TGTGCCAGCAGTTCGATTCCGGACTATGGCTACACCTTC. This translates into CASSSIPDYGYTF.

The gene calls are TRBV28 and TRBJ2-1, with 8 bases lining up with TRBD1. V shed 3 bases and J 4 bases; nucleotides not matched to a gene: 2. CDR3 length equals 14 residues. CDR1 is MDHEN and CDR2 is SYDVKM in the germline V gene. The CDR3 nucleotides read TGTGCCAGCAGTTTTCAGGGGGCGTACAATGAGCAGTTCTTC. Its translation is CASSFQGAYNEQFF.

The gene calls are TRBV28 and TRBJ1-2; a weak D match, TRBD1 (6 bases). This CDR3 region has 14 residues. The germline V gene encodes CDR1 MDHEN and CDR2 SYDVKM. Trimming took 4 bases from V and 8 from J, leaving 17 bases between them. CDR3 bases: TGTGCCAGCAGTTCGGGGGGCCTACCTGGGGGCTACACCTTC. This codes for CASSSGGLPGGYTF.

CDR3 sequence: CASSLVRLAGGPGETQYF. The CDR3 region has the DNA TGTGCCAGCAGCTTAGTACGGCTAGCGGGGGGGCCGGGTGAGACCCAGTACTTC. J is TRBJ2-5 and V is TRBV7-2; 12 positions agree with TRBD2. Per germline, CDR1 SGHTA and CDR2 FQGNSA. The trim removed 1 base at V and 5 bases at J, leaving 11 bases unmatched. This CDR3 contains 18 residues.

This chain connects TRBV6-2 or TRBV6-3 to TRBJ1-2; no definite D call. Trimming took 4 bases from V and 8 from J, leaving 11 bases between them. Germline CDR1 MNHEY, CDR2 SVGEGT. CDR3 length: 12 residues. CDR3 sequence (DNA): TGTGCCAGCAGTTTCGGGAGTGTGGGCTACACCTTC. Amino acids: CASSFGSVGYTF.

This clone showed up just once. J is TRBJ2-1 and V is TRBV11-3; D ambiguous. Germline V gives CDR1 SGHNT, CDR2 YENEEA. The CDR3 is 14 residues long. The V gene lost 2 bases and the J gene lost 7 bases, with 12 bases spanning the gap. DNA of the CDR3: TGTGCCAGCAGCTTATTGGGCAGCCATAATGAGCAGTTCTTC. This encodes CASSLLGSHNEQFF.

V gene TRBV14 combines with J gene TRBJ1-6, with no clear D. CDR3 length: 14 amino acids. V was clipped by 7 bases and J by 3 bases, with 10 bases between them. Germline assignment: CDR1 SGHDN and CDR2 FVKESK. CDR3 sequence (DNA): TGTGCCAGCACGTTTCGGGGCTATAATTCACCCCTCCACTTT. It encodes CASTFRGYNSPLHF.

The chain carries TRBV15 and TRBJ2-1, with 9 bases lining up with TRBD1. V dropped 2 bases and J dropped 10; count of bases not matched to a gene: 12. This CDR3 spans 16 amino acids. CDR1 is LNHNV, CDR2 YYDKDF, per germline (reference sequence). Here the CDR3 DNA reads TGTGCCACCAGCAGAACCCTCGGGACAGGGTCAGGGGAGCAGTTCTTC. Protein: CATSRTLGTGSGEQFF. Looking up the rest from reference TRBV15 and TRBJ2-1 gives the full variable domain: DAMVIQNPRYQVTQFGKPVTLSCSQTLNHNVMYWYQQKSSQAPKLLFHYYDKDFNNEADTPDNFQSRRPNTSFCFLDIRSPGLGDTAMYLCATSRTLGTGSGEQFFGPGTRLTVL.

The CDR3 nucleotides read TGTGCCAGCAGCTTAGGGCAGGGGACCGCTGAAGCTTTCTTT. This encodes CASSLGQGTAEAFF. The J gene is TRBJ1-1, the V gene TRBV11-3; a weak D match, TRBD1 (6 bases). The CDR3 runs to 14 residues. Per germline, CDR1 SGHNT and CDR2 YENEEA. V was clipped by 1 base and J by 6 bases, with 12 bases between them.